The 18 T cell receptor beta chains below come from one sample, sequenced in a study of human T cells and chemical hapten exposure. As to time point: pre-sensitization, week 0. As to treatment: therapeutic diphenylcyclopropenone sensitization with weekly scalp DPC. Each CDR3 protein is one row after TCRdb ran MiXCR on the RACE reads. This table holds 40,000 to 50,000 distinct CDR3 sequences, around an eighth found once. The source material was whole blood, sampled in connection with sensitization to the hapten diphenylcyclopropenone (DPC). These TCRs come from a woman under 40 with alopecia areata. Some clones in this sample may be carry-over from other donors' samples.

This clonotype was seen ten or more times. This sequence joins TRBV20-1 and TRBJ2-7; D uncertain. With 2 bases removed from V and 3 bases from J, the gap between germline ends came to 14 bases. The CDR3 extends over 14 amino acids. Germline V gene sequence: CDR1 DFQATT, CDR2 SNEGSKA (reference sequence). CDR3: CSARLGAGVYEQYF. CDR3 coding DNA: TGCAGTGCTAGACTTGGCGCAGGCGTCTACGAGCAGTACTTC.

This clonotype was seen more than once but under ten times. The chain uses TRBV7-3 and TRBJ2-2; no clear D. This CDR3 is 12 amino acids long. Trimming shortened V by 4 bases and J by 2 bases, and 2 bases separated the two germline ends. The germline V gene encodes CDR1 SGHTA and CDR2 FQGTGA. The CDR3 nucleotides read TGTGCCAGCAGCTCAAACACCGGGGAGCTGTTTTTT. Encoded protein: CASSSNTGELFF.

This clonotype was seen more than once but under ten times. The chain joins TRBV28 to TRBJ2-1, with D possibly TRBD1 on 5 matching bases. V was pared by 7 bases and J by 4 bases, with 17 bases between. The length of the CDR3 is 15 residues. Per germline, CDR1 MDHEN and CDR2 SYDVKM. CDR3 nucleotide sequence: TGTGCCAGCACACAGTTGACAAAGGGGTACAATGAGCAGTTCTTC. Translating gives CASTQLTKGYNEQFF.

The table lists this clonotype with a few counts. V and J are TRBV7-2 and TRBJ2-5; no clear D. CDR3 size: 14 residues. Germline CDR1 reads SGHTA; CDR2 reads FQGNSA. The V and J ends lost 0 bases and 5 bases respectively, with 10 bases between them. The CDR3 here is CASSLAGSFETQYF. The CDR3 bases are TGTGCCAGCAGCTTAGCGGGATCCTTCGAGACCCAGTACTTC.

The chain uses TRBV29-1 and TRBJ2-7; tentative D call: TRBD2 (7 bases). The CDR3 length is 14 residues. The V end was cut by 6 bases, the J end by 4 bases, with 19 bases between. The germline CDR1 and CDR2 sequences are SQVTM and ANQGSEA. The CDR3 coding sequence is TGCAGCGTGGGGGCTAGCGGAAGGATGTACGAGCAGTACTTC. It is translated as CSVGASGRMYEQYF.

The chain links TRBV28 to TRBJ1-1, with D tentatively TRBD1 (6 bases). Trimming removed 7 bases at V and 1 base at J, with 13 bases between. Germline CDR1 reads MDHEN; CDR2 reads SYDVKM. The CDR3 has 14 amino acids. CDR3 sequence (DNA): TGTGCCAGCACCTCAACAGGGTCGAACACTGAAGCTTTCTTT. It codes for CASTSTGSNTEAFF. Full variable domain (outside the CDR3, taken from reference TRBV28 and TRBJ1-1): DVKVTQSSRYLVKRTGEKVFLECVQDMDHENMFWYRQDPGLGLRLIYFSYDVKMKEKGDIPEGYSVSREKKERFSLILESASTNQTSMYLCASTSTGSNTEAFFGQGTRLTVV.

This clonotype came up a few times. The chain has TRBV6-6 and TRBJ2-1, with TRBD1 identical over 8 bases. Trimming at V came to 4 bases and at J to 5 bases, leaving 7 bases not matched to a gene. CDR1 MNHNY and CDR2 SVGAGI come from the germline V gene (reference sequence). The CDR3 is made up of 15 amino acids. CDR3 region: CASSSGTGSHNEQFF. CDR3 DNA: TGTGCCAGCAGTTCCGGGACAGGATCCCACAATGAGCAGTTCTTC.

In its sample, this clonotype was seen a few times. The rearrangement uses TRBV7-9 and TRBJ2-6, with a weak D call TRBD1 (6 bases). V dropped 5 bases and J dropped 2 bases, with 13 bases sitting between them. This CDR3 is 16 amino acids long. Germline V gene lookup returns CDR1 SEHNR and CDR2 FQNEAQ (reference sequence). CDR3 coding DNA: TGTGCCAGCAGCCTTTATACAGGGCCTGGGGCCAACGTCCTGACTTTC. Translating it yields CASSLYTGPGANVLTF.

A word on this clonotype: This could be a read error, since a much larger clone is one nucleotide away. The rearrangement joins TRBV20-1 to TRBJ2-1, with TRBD2 identical over 10 bases. The germline V gene has CDR1 DFQATT and CDR2 SNEGSKA (reference sequence). This CDR3 has 15 residues. CDR3 in DNA: TGCAGGGCCGAGAGCTGGACTAGCGGTTACAATGAGCAGTTCTTC. This gives the protein CRAESWTSGYNEQFF.

There are many counts of this clonotype. The chain joins TRBV5-1 to TRBJ2-5; a possible D gene is TRBD1 (6 bases). The germline V and J ends were trimmed by 3 bases and 1 base, with 10 bases remaining between them. Germline CDR1 is SGHRS and CDR2 is YFSETQ. This CDR3 region has 14 residues. The CDR3 coding sequence is TGCGCCAGCAGCTCAGGGGCCCCCCAAGAGACCCAGTACTTC. Residues: CASSSGAPQETQYF.

This clonotype was detected ten times or more. The chain carries TRBV9 and TRBJ2-3; perhaps TRBD2 as D (5 bases). CDR1 SGDLS and CDR2 YYNGEE come from the germline V gene. The CDR3 consists of 13 residues. Trimming pared 1 base from V and 4 bases from J, leaving 7 bases between. In nucleotides, the CDR3 is TGTGCCAGCAGCGTAACGGGATCAGATACGCAGTATTTT. This translates into CASSVTGSDTQYF.

This clonotype occurred many times. The chain carries TRBV20-1 and TRBJ2-7; 9 nucleotides align to TRBD1. The CDR3 spans 13 residues. Germline values: CDR1 DFQATT, CDR2 SNEGSKA (reference sequence). V shed 6 bases and J 3 bases; nucleotides not matched to a gene: 6. The CDR3 sequence is CSAKGQGRYEQYF. The DNA of the CDR3 is TGCAGTGCCAAGGGACAGGGCCGCTACGAGCAGTACTTC.

The V call is TRBV19, the J call TRBJ2-1; the match to TRBD2 covers 12 bases. The germline V gene encodes CDR1 LNHDA and CDR2 SQIVND (reference sequence). V shed 6 bases, J shed 0 bases, and the junction held 6 bases outside the gene matches. The CDR3 contains 17 residues. The CDR3 sequence is CASRTLAGGPSYNEQFF. CDR3 bases: TGTGCCAGTAGGACTCTAGCGGGAGGGCCCTCCTACAATGAGCAGTTCTTC.

This clonotype was found many times. The chain is built from TRBV20-1 and TRBJ1-1, with D possibly TRBD1 on 6 matching bases. The length of the CDR3 is 14 residues. Germline-derived CDR1 and CDR2 are DFQATT and SNEGSKA (reference sequence). Trimming cost V 1 base and J 5 bases, with 14 bases left between them. The CDR3 nucleotides read TGCAGTGCTAGAGCGGGGGGGGCTAGGACTGAAGCTTTCTTT. Protein: CSARAGGARTEAFF.

This clonotype was seen repeatedly, ten times or more. The V gene is TRBV5-4, the J gene TRBJ2-7; 9 bases agree with TRBD2. Germline V CDR1 and CDR2: SGHNT, YYREEE (reference sequence). V gave up 0 bases and J gave up 9 bases; unmatched junction bases: 7. The CDR3 is 14 residues long. The CDR3 protein is CASSLDLAGSGQYF. The CDR3 nucleotides are TGTGCCAGCAGCTTGGATCTAGCGGGATCCGGGCAGTACTTC.

This clonotype was seen more than once but under ten times. The rearrangement uses TRBV29-1 and TRBJ2-2; D is undetermined. V was shortened by 2 bases and J by 2 bases, with 6 bases between the two germline ends. The CDR3 covers 13 residues. Germline V gene data show CDR1 as SQVTM and CDR2 as ANQGSEA. The CDR3 is CSVERQNTGELFF. The CDR3 region has the DNA TGCAGCGTTGAACGTCAAAACACCGGGGAGCTGTTTTTT.

V is TRBV19 and J is TRBJ2-7, with D possibly TRBD1 on 6 matching bases. Germline V gene sequence: CDR1 LNHDA, CDR2 SQIVND (reference sequence). V lost 8 bases to trimming and J lost 6 bases, with 20 bases between them. CDR3 length equals 14 residues. In nucleotides, the CDR3 is TGTGCCAGTCGGACTTTGGACAGTGCGTCCGAGCAGTACTTC. The encoded protein is CASRTLDSASEQYF.

This clonotype was counted many times. This chain connects TRBV6-1 to TRBJ2-1; 8 bases fit TRBD2. Germline CDR1 reads MNHNS; CDR2 reads SASEGT. CDR3 length: 15 amino acids. V shed 1 base, J shed 5 bases, and the junction held 4 bases outside the gene matches. The CDR3 region is CASSEVAGGNNEQFF. Here the CDR3 DNA reads TGTGCCAGCAGTGAAGTGGCGGGAGGAAACAATGAGCAGTTCTTC.